The source of this TCR beta chain is a study of response to subunit inactivated influenza vaccine. Via MiXCR, TCRdb re-called the RT-PCR reads, giving one row per CDR3 protein. The sample has just under 550,000 distinct CDR3 sequences; approximately 20% are singletons. This clonotype turned up a few times. Germline loops: CDR1 DFQATT, CDR2 SNEGSKA (reference sequence). The CDR3 loop spans 13 amino acids. V shed 7 bases, J shed 2 bases, and the junction held 6 bases outside the gene matches. The sample also formed part of further work on T cells expressing NK-cell markers. From that report: Scientists made TCR beta cDNA using 5'RACE template switching with UMIs. Sorted CD3+CD56+NKG2C+, CD3+CD56+NKG2C- and CD3+CD56-NKG2C+ T-cell subsets were beta-chain profiled. Only alpha-beta TCR T cells were sorted in several experiments, using an anti-gamma-delta TCR antibody. In four donors, dominant clonotypes made up about 25-60.1% of CD3+CD56-NKG2C+ cells. Evidence did not settle whether expanded NKG2C+ T cell clones targeted HCMV.

The starting material was CD4+ T cells sorted from PBMCs, obtained 11 to 12 days after vaccination. This chain uses TRBV20-1 with TRBJ2-3, with 7 bases aligning to TRBD2. This TCR came from a man aged 45-60 years who received an inactivated influenza vaccine. The CDR3 DNA is TGCAGTGAGTTAAGCGGGGTCACAGATACGCAGTATTTT. It yields the protein CSELSGVTDTQYF.